This TCR beta chain originates from a study of T cell responses to AZD1222 COVID-19 vaccine. The trim removed 0 bases at V and 7 bases at J, leaving 9 bases unmatched. CDR1 LGHNA and CDR2 YSLEER come from the germline V gene. This CDR3 is 16 amino acids long. Study results and caveats: Nearly half of spike-specific TCRs reportedly target variant regions that are unmutated in the B.1.351 and B.1.1.7 variants. Mostly white British, mostly female donors; authors suggested clonal diversity may be underestimated.

TCRdb keeps only in-frame clones here, not all; method: immunoSEQ multiplex PCR. The sample holds some 130,000 clones; roughly nine tenths are singletons and the top ten take 9.5%. Note on this clone: Antigen unknown.

V and J are TRBV4-3 and TRBJ1-2, with 9 bases identical to TRBD1. This TCR derives from an adult who received the AZD1222 COVID-19 vaccine. The sample in question was peripheral blood, obtained 28 days after the second AZD1222 dose. The CDR3 DNA follows: TGCGCCAGCAGCCAAGATTCCCACAGGGGGCGGACTGGCTACACCTTC. Translating it yields CASSQDSHRGRTGYTF.